A single sample gave rise to the 22 T cell receptor beta chains below, sequenced in a study of T cell responses to AZD1222 COVID-19 vaccine. The method was immunoSEQ multiplex PCR; TCRdb's version includes in-frame clones alone and lacks a portion of them. The sample consists of about 140,000 clones, more than 85% of them appearing once. The sample in question was peripheral blood, obtained 28 days after the second AZD1222 dose. The receptor set was obtained from an adult who received the AZD1222 COVID-19 vaccine.

The chain carries TRBV7-9 and TRBJ2-5; possible D gene TRBD2, 7 bases. V was shortened by 1 base and J by 5 bases, with 26 bases between the two germline ends. Germline V CDR1 and CDR2: SEHNR, FQNEAQ (reference sequence). The CDR3 is 19 amino acids. The CDR3 reads CASSLGQTSGGLRVETQYF. The CDR3 DNA sequence: TGTGCCAGCAGCTTAGGCCAAACGTCGGGGGGCCTGAGGGTTGAGACCCAGTACTTC. Based on the CDR3 plus reference TRBV7-9 and TRBJ2-5, the full variable domain is DTGVSQNPRHKITKRGQNVTFRCDPISEHNRLYWYRQTLGQGPEFLTYFQNEAQLEKSRLLSDRFSAERPKGSFSTLEIQRTEQGDSAMYLCASSLGQTSGGLRVETQYFGPGTRLLVL.

This clone was picked up a small number of times. This chain links TRBV2 with TRBJ1-1; no clear D gene. V lost 5 bases and J lost 0, with 7 bases in between. The CDR3 is made up of 13 amino acids. The germline V gene has CDR1 SNHLY and CDR2 FYNNEI. This chain's CDR3 is CASSRQLNTEAFF. The CDR3 nucleotides read TGTGCCAGCAGTAGGCAGCTGAACACTGAAGCTTTCTTT.

This chain links TRBV29-1 with TRBJ1-2; weak D call: TRBD1 (5 bases). Trimming stripped 3 bases from V and 2 bases from J, with 7 bases between. The CDR3 consists of 12 residues. The germline V gene has CDR1 SQVTM and CDR2 ANQGSEA. The DNA of the CDR3 is TGCAGCGTTGATTCAGGGAACTATGGCTACACCTTC. As protein: CSVDSGNYGYTF. The entire variable domain, with the rest obtained from reference TRBV29-1 and TRBJ1-2, is as follows: SAVISQKPSRDICQRGTSLTIQCQVDSQVTMMFWYRQQPGQSLTLIATANQGSEATYESGFVIDKFPISRPNLTFSTLTVSNMSPEDSSIYLCSVDSGNYGYTFGSGTRLTVV.

The genes are TRBV19 and TRBJ1-1, with D perhaps matching TRBD1 (5 bases). CDR3 length equals 15 residues. Germline V gene lookup returns CDR1 LNHDA and CDR2 SQIVND (reference sequence). V was pared by 2 bases and J by 4 bases, with 14 bases between. CDR3 nucleotides: TGTGCCAGTAGTATATCCCAGGGCCGAGGCACTGAAGCTTTCTTT. This encodes CASSISQGRGTEAFF. Together with reference TRBV19 and TRBJ1-1, the CDR3 gives the full variable domain: DGGITQSPKYLFRKEGQNVTLSCEQNLNHDAMYWYRQDPGQGLRLIYYSQIVNDFQKGDIAEGYSVSREKKESFPLTVTSAQKNPTAFYLCASSISQGRGTEAFFGQGTRLTVV.

The chain carries TRBV6-6 and TRBJ2-7; TRBD1 matches 9 bases. The CDR3 consists of 14 residues. The V gene end was trimmed by 5 bases and the J gene end by 3 bases; junction bases not matched to a gene: 5. From germline, CDR1 is MNHNY and CDR2 SVGAGI (reference sequence). CDR3 DNA sequence: TGTGCCAGCAGTACAGGGGGCGCAGGCTACGAGCAGTACTTC. Its protein product is CASSTGGAGYEQYF.

The chain uses TRBV28 and TRBJ2-2; 7 bases line up with TRBD1. CDR1 MDHEN and CDR2 SYDVKM come from the germline V gene. Trimming cost V 5 bases and J 0 bases; bases outside gene matches: 6. The CDR3 is 16 residues long. The CDR3 loop reads CASSPPQGTNTGELFF. CDR3 nucleotide sequence: TGTGCCAGCAGTCCCCCACAGGGGACGAACACCGGGGAGCTGTTTTTT.

Comment on this clone: Different DNA sequences within this sample yield the same CDR3. The gene calls are TRBV5-1 and TRBJ1-1; no clear D gene. The germline V gene encodes CDR1 SGHRS and CDR2 YFSETQ. The CDR3 contains 14 residues. The V gene lost 0 bases and the J gene lost 1 base, with 7 bases spanning the gap. DNA for the CDR3: TGCGCCAGCAGCTTGGGACAAGAGAACACTGAAGCTTTCTTT. Translating it yields CASSLGQENTEAFF.

The CDR3 DNA follows: TGCAGCGCAGGGACCCGTGAGCAGTACTTC. As protein: CSAGTREQYF. This chain joins TRBV29-1 and TRBJ2-7; D might be TRBD1 or TRBD2, each matching 5 bases. The V gene lost 7 bases and the J gene lost 7 bases, with 11 bases spanning the gap. The CDR3 contains 10 residues. Germline V lookup: CDR1 SQVTM, CDR2 ANQGSEA.

The rearrangement uses TRBV7-9 and TRBJ1-1; D gene ambiguous. The CDR3 is made up of 11 amino acids. CDR1 SEHNR and CDR2 FQNEAQ come from the germline V gene (reference sequence). V lost 8 bases to trimming and J lost 0 bases, with 4 bases between them. CDR3 residues: CASGLNTEAFF. In nucleotides, the CDR3 is TGTGCCAGCGGGCTGAACACTGAAGCTTTCTTT.

In DNA form, the CDR3 reads TGTGCCTCCGCGGGGGGTAACATGAACACTGAAGCTTTCTTT. It is translated as CASAGGNMNTEAFF. V is TRBV6-6 and J is TRBJ1-1; maybe TRBD1 (5 bases). Trimming removed 11 bases from V and 0 bases from J, with 16 bases in between. The CDR3 covers 14 residues. The germline V gene has CDR1 MNHNY and CDR2 SVGAGI (reference sequence).

The rearrangement joins TRBV6-5 to TRBJ2-7; D gene uncertain. Germline V gene lookup returns CDR1 MNHEY and CDR2 SVGAGI. Trimming stripped 6 bases from V and 1 base from J, with 13 bases between. The CDR3 length is 14 residues. The CDR3 nucleotides are TGTGCCAGCAGAAGACTCATAGTTTCCTACGAGCAGTACTTC. Encoded protein: CASRRLIVSYEQYF.

This chain joins TRBV7-9 and TRBJ2-1; 10 bases map to TRBD1. In germline, CDR1 is SEHNR, CDR2 FQNEAQ (reference sequence). The CDR3 loop spans 16 amino acids. Trimming at V came to 5 bases and at J to 0 bases, leaving 4 bases not matched to a gene. In DNA form, the CDR3 reads TGTGCCAGCAGCGTCCGGACAGGGGGCTCCTACAATGAGCAGTTCTTC. Its translation: CASSVRTGGSYNEQFF.

This clone was recorded once. The rearrangement joins TRBV6-5 to TRBJ2-7; TRBD1 matches 9 bases. V gave up 6 bases and J gave up 7 bases; unmatched junction bases: 4. The CDR3 extends over 12 amino acids. The germline V gene encodes CDR1 MNHEY and CDR2 SVGAGI. The CDR3 spells CASRATGGEQYF. The CDR3 DNA reads as TGTGCCAGCAGGGCGACAGGGGGGGAGCAGTACTTC.

The genes are TRBV28 and TRBJ2-3; 8 bases match TRBD1. Germline V gene lookup returns CDR1 MDHEN and CDR2 SYDVKM. The CDR3 runs to 15 residues. V lost 6 bases, J lost 5 bases, and 10 bases stayed unmatched. DNA of the CDR3: TGTGCCAGCAGCTTAGTACCAGGGGGCGTAGATACGCAGTATTTT. This gives the protein CASSLVPGGVDTQYF.

Written as DNA, the CDR3 is TGTGCCTGGGGGGACAGGGGATATTCACCCCTCCACTTT. Residues: CAWGDRGYSPLHF. The chain employs TRBV30 and TRBJ1-6; TRBD1 matches at 10 bases. The CDR3 is 13 amino acids. Germline trimming cut 5 bases from V and 8 bases from J; bases unmatched to any gene: 3. From germline, CDR1 is GTSNPN and CDR2 SVGIG (reference sequence).

This clone has a single count. The chain has TRBV3-1 (or the pseudogene TRBV3-2) and TRBJ2-1; D remains ambiguous. Germline CDR1 is LGHDT and CDR2 is YNNKEL (reference sequence). The CDR3 has 13 residues. The germline V and J ends were trimmed by 0 bases and 5 bases, with 5 bases remaining between them. The DNA for the CDR3 is TGTGCCAGCAGCCAAGATGGAAACAATGAGCAGTTCTTC. Protein: CASSQDGNNEQFF.

The CDR3 sequence is CASSLFNTEAFF. For the CDR3, the DNA is TGTGCCAGCAGTCTATTTAACACTGAAGCTTTCTTT. V gene TRBV12-3 or TRBV12-4 combines with J gene TRBJ1-1, with no clear D. The V end lost 5 bases, the J end lost 2 bases, and 6 bases lay between the germline ends. CDR3 size: 12 residues.

The rearrangement joins TRBV19 to TRBJ1-1; weak D call: TRBD1 (5 bases). The CDR3 spans 17 residues. CDR1 and CDR2 from the germline V gene are LNHDA and SQIVND (reference sequence). Trimming left V 6 bases short and J 3 bases short, with 23 bases between. In DNA, the CDR3 is TGTGCCAGTAGGCCTCCGAGAGCCCCATGGGGCGACACTGAAGCTTTCTTT. It encodes CASRPPRAPWGDTEAFF. The full variable domain, completed using reference TRBV19 and TRBJ1-1, is DGGITQSPKYLFRKEGQNVTLSCEQNLNHDAMYWYRQDPGQGLRLIYYSQIVNDFQKGDIAEGYSVSREKKESFPLTVTSAQKNPTAFYLCASRPPRAPWGDTEAFFGQGTRLTVV.

The chain is built from TRBV7-2 and TRBJ2-1; possible D gene TRBD2, 6 bases. Trimming stripped 0 bases from V and 1 base from J, with 10 bases between. Germline lookup yields CDR1 SGHTA and CDR2 FQGNSA. This CDR3 contains 16 residues. The DNA of the CDR3 is TGTGCCAGCAGCTTAGCGGGAGGAGTATCCTACAATGAGCAGTTCTTC. Translated: CASSLAGGVSYNEQFF.

This chain connects TRBV5-1 to TRBJ2-2, with D possibly matching TRBD1 (5 bases). Germline CDR1 is SGHRS and CDR2 is YFSETQ. V lost 1 base and J 2 bases, leaving 18 bases between the germline ends. The CDR3 sequence is 18 residues long. The CDR3: CASSLYDRGYSNTGELFF. In DNA, the CDR3 is TGCGCCAGCAGCTTGTACGATAGGGGCTATAGTAACACCGGGGAGCTGTTTTTT.

This chain connects TRBV4-1 to TRBJ2-1; 7 positions agree with TRBD2. V shed 3 bases and J 6 bases; nucleotides not matched to a gene: 11. Germline V gene data show CDR1 as MGHRA and CDR2 as YSYEKL. CDR3 size: 16 residues. CDR3 DNA: TGCGCCAGCAGCCAGACCGCTAGCGGCCGGGTCAATGAGCAGTTCTTC. It codes for CASSQTASGRVNEQFF.

The rearrangement uses TRBV28 and TRBJ1-3; possibly TRBD1 for D (6 bases). Deletions cut 4 bases from V and 2 bases from J, with 12 bases between. The CDR3 covers 15 residues. From germline, CDR1 is MDHEN and CDR2 SYDVKM. Here the CDR3 DNA reads TGTGCCAGCAGTTCACAGGGTTGGGCTGGAAACACCATATATTTT. The encoded protein is CASSSQGWAGNTIYF.